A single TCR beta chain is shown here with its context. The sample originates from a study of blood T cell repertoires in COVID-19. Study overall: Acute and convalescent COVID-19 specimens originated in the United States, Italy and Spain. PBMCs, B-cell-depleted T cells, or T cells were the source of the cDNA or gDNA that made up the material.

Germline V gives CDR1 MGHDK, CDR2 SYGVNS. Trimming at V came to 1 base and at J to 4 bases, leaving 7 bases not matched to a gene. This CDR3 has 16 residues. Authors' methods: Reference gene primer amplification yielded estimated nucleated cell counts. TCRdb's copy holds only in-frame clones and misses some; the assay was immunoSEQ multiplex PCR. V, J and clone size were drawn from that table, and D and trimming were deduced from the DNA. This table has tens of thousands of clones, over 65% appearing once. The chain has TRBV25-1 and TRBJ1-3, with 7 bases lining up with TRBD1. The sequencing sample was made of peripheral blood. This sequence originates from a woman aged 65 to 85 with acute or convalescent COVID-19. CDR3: CASSELGRQGGNTIYF. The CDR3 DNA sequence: TGTGCCAGCAGTGAATTAGGAAGACAGGGCGGAAACACCATATATTTT.